The clone carrying this T cell receptor beta chain was detected only once. Its antigen is currently unknown. Sequencing used immunoSEQ multiplex PCR; TCRdb keeps in-frame clones, though not all of them. Here the sample spans roughly 23,000 clones, approximately 80% being singletons. Germline CDR1 LNHDA, CDR2 SQIVND (reference sequence). CDR3 length equals 13 residues. The V gene lost 6 bases and the J gene lost 2 bases, with 11 bases spanning the gap. This sample is drawn from a study of OX40 agonist ivuxolimab in advanced cancers. Across the study: Head and neck, renal cell, melanoma or hepatocellular carcinoma were the cancers that dose-escalation patients had. Overall study results and limits: The expanded peripheral T cells' antigen specificity was not determined. Among the lowest peripheral clonal expansion occurred in 0.1-3.0 mg/kg partial responders.

Autoimmune disease history or systemic immunosuppression disqualified patients. The sample in question was CD4+ or CD8+ T cells sorted from blood, obtained in a trial of the OX40 agonist ivuxolimab. This TCR was recovered from an adult with an advanced solid tumor such as melanoma, head and neck, liver or kidney cancer. The chain employs TRBV19 and TRBJ2-7; D unclear. The CDR3 here is CASSPPGAYEQYF. The CDR3, as DNA: TGTGCCAGTAGCCCGCCGGGCGCCTACGAGCAGTACTTC.